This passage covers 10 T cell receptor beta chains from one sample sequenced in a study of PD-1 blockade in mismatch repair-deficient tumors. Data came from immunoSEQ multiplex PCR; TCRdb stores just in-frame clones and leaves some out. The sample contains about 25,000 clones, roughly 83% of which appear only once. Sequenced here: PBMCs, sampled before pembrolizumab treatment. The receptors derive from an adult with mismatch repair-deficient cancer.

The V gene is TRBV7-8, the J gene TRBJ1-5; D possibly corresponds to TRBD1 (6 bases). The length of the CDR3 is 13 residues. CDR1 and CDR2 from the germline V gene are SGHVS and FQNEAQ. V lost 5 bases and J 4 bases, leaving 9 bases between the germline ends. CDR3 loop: CASSGTNNQPQHF. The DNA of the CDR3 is TGTGCCAGCAGCGGGACAAATAATCAGCCCCAGCATTTT.

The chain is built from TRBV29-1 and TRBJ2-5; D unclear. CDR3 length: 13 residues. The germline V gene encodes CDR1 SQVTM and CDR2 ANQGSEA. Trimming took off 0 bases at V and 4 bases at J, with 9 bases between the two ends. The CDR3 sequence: CSVEDRGGETQYF. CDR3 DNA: TGCAGCGTTGAAGATCGAGGCGGAGAGACCCAGTACTTC.

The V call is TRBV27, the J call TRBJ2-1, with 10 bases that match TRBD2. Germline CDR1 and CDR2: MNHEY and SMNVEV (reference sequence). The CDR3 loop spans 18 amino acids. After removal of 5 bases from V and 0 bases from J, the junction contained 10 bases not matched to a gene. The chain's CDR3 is CASSPGASGRGSYNEQFF. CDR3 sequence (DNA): TGTGCCAGCAGTCCAGGAGCTAGCGGGAGAGGCTCCTACAATGAGCAGTTCTTC.

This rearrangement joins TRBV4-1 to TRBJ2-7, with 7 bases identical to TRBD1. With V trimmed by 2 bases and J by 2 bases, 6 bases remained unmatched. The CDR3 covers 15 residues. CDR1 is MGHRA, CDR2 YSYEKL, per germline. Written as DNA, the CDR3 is TGCGCCAGCAGCCAAACCGGGACAGCGCCCTACGAGCAGTACTTC. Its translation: CASSQTGTAPYEQYF.

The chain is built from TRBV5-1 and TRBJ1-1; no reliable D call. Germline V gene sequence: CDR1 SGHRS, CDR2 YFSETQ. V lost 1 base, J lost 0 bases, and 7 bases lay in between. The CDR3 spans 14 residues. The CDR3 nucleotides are TGCGCCAGCAGCTTGATACAGATGAACACTGAAGCTTTCTTT. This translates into CASSLIQMNTEAFF. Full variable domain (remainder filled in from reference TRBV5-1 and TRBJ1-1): KAGVTQTPRYLIKTRGQQVTLSCSPISGHRSVSWYQQTPGQGLQFLFEYFSETQRNKGNFPGRFSGRQFSNSRSEMNVSTLELGDSALYLCASSLIQMNTEAFFGQGTRLTVV.

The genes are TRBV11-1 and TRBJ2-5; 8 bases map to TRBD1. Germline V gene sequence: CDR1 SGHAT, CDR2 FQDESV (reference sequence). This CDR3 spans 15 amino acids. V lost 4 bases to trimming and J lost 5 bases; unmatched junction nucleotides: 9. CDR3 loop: CASSSQTGAFETQYF. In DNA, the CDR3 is TGTGCCAGCAGCTCCCAGACAGGGGCATTTGAGACCCAGTACTTC.

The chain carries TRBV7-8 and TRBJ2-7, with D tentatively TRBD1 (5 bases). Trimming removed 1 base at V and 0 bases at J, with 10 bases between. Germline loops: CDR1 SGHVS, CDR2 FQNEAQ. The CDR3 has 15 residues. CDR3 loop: CASSLVFRASYEQYF. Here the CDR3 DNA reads TGTGCCAGCAGCTTAGTTTTCAGGGCCTCCTACGAGCAGTACTTC.

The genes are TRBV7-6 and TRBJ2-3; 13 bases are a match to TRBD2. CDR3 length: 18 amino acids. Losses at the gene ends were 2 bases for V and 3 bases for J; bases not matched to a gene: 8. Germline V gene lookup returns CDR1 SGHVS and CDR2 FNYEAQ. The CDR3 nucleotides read TGTGCCAGCAGCTTAAACCCCCGACTAGCGGGAGGAACAGATACGCAGTATTTT. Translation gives CASSLNPRLAGGTDTQYF.

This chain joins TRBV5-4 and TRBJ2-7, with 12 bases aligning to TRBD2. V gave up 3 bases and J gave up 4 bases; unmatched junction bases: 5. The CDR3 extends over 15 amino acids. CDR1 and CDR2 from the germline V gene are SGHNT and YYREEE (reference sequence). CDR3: CASSYPGLAGYEQYF. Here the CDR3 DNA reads TGTGCCAGCAGCTACCCAGGACTAGCGGGGTACGAGCAGTACTTC. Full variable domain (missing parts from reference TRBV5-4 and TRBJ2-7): ETGVTQSPTHLIKTRGQQVTLRCSSQSGHNTVSWYQQALGQGPQFIFQYYREEENGRGNFPPRFSGLQFPNYSSELNVNALELDDSALYLCASSYPGLAGYEQYFGPGTRLTVT.

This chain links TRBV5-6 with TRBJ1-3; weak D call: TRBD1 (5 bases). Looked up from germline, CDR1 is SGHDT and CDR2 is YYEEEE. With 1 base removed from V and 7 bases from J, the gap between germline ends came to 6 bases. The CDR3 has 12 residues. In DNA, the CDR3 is TGTGCCAGCAGCTTGAACAGGAACACCATATATTTT. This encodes CASSLNRNTIYF.